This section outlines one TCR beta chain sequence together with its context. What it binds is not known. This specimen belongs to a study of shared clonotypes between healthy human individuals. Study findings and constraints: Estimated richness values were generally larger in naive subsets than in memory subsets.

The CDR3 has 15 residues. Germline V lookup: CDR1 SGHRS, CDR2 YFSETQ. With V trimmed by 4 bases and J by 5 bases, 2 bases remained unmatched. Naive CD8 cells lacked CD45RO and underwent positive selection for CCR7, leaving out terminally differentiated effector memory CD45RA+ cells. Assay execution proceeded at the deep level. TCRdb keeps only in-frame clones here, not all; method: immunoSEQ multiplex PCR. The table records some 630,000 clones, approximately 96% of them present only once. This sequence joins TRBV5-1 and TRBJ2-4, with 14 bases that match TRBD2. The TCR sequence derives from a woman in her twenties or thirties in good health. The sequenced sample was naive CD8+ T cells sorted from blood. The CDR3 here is CASSKGLAGENIQYF. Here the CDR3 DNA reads TGCGCCAGCAGCAAGGGACTAGCGGGAGAAAACATTCAGTACTTC. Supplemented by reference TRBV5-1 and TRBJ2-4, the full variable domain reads KAGVTQTPRYLIKTRGQQVTLSCSPISGHRSVSWYQQTPGQGLQFLFEYFSETQRNKGNFPGRFSGRQFSNSRSEMNVSTLELGDSALYLCASSKGLAGENIQYFGAGTRLSVL.